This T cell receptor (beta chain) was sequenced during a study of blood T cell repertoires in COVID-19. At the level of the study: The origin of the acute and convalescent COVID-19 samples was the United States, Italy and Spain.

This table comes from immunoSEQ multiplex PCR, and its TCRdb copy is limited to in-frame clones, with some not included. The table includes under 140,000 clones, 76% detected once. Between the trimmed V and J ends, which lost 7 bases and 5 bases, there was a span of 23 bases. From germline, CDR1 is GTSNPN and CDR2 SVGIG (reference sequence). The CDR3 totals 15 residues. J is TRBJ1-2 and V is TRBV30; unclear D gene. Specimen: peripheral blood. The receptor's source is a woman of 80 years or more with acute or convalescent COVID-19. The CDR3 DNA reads TGTGCCTCGGGCCCGGTCGGAGGCTTCTGGTATGGCTACACCTTC. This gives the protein CASGPVGGFWYGYTF.